The 5 T cell receptor beta chains below come from one sample, sequenced in a study of blood T cell repertoires in COVID-19. Some clones are missing from TCRdb's copy, which holds only in-frame ones; the method was immunoSEQ multiplex PCR. The sample shows around 190,000 clones, about 85% of them seen only once. Sequencing was performed on peripheral blood. These receptors came from a woman at least 80 years old with acute or convalescent COVID-19.

The rearrangement links TRBV30 to TRBJ2-6; 7 nucleotides line up with TRBD2. CDR1 is GTSNPN and CDR2 is SVGIG in the germline V gene (reference sequence). J lost 1 base, V lost 2 bases, and 2 bases had no gene match. The CDR3 loop spans 15 amino acids. CDR3 sequence: CAWSRGGSGANVLTF. As DNA, the CDR3 is TGTGCCTGGAGTAGGGGAGGGTCTGGGGCCAACGTCCTGACTTTC.

This sequence joins TRBV19 and TRBJ2-1, with D unclear. V was cut by 10 bases and J by 0 bases, with 19 bases left in between. The CDR3 covers 16 residues. Germline CDR1 and CDR2: LNHDA and SQIVND (reference sequence). The DNA for the CDR3 is TGTGCCACCATAAGAGATGCCGGCGGCTCCTACAATGAGCAGTTCTTC. Translation: CATIRDAGGSYNEQFF.

The chain has TRBV24-1 and TRBJ2-5, with 10 bases lining up with TRBD1. This CDR3 has 16 amino acids. Germline V lookup: CDR1 KGHDR, CDR2 SFDVKD. V gave up 4 bases and J gave up 3 bases; unmatched junction bases: 7. The CDR3 nucleotides are TGTGCCACCAGTGAGGGGGGACAGGGGTTAAAAGAGACCCAGTACTTC. Residues: CATSEGGQGLKETQYF.

DNA of the CDR3: TGCGCCAGCAGCCAAGCCCCCCCTGCAGGGGGCTATGAGCAGTTCTTC. This sequence encodes CASSQAPPAGGYEQFF. V gene TRBV4-3 combines with J gene TRBJ2-1, with 8 bases fitting TRBD1. V was clipped by 1 base and J by 8 bases; unmatched bases: 10. The CDR3 sequence is 16 residues long. Germline V gene lookup returns CDR1 LGHNA and CDR2 YSLEER.

The chain has TRBV4-1 and TRBJ2-4; 10 bases fit TRBD1. CDR3 length equals 15 residues. V was pared by 1 base and J by 7 bases, with 4 bases of the junction left unmatched. Germline CDR1 is MGHRA and CDR2 is YSYEKL. The CDR3 loop is CASSQGRTGGNIQYF. The CDR3 region has the DNA TGCGCCAGCAGCCAAGGGAGGACAGGGGGTAACATTCAGTACTTC.